This record looks at one T cell receptor beta chain sequence and its context. The data were taken from a study of blood T cells in healthy people across ages. The ends were cut back, 0 bases at V and 0 bases at J, with 6 bases in the middle. CDR3 length: 15 amino acids. The germline V gene encodes CDR1 MNHEY and CDR2 SVGAGI. Then a second PCR, running roughly 6 to 11 cycles, was carried out with a sample-barcoded 5' primer and a J-beta primer mix. Using its own MiXCR run on the 5' RACE reads, TCRdb lists one record per CDR3 protein. The sample contains around 1,000,000 distinct CDR3 sequences, less than 25% of which appear only once. This sample was also put to use in a study of T cells of mothers and their children.

The sequence was collected from a girl under 10 years old in good health. V is TRBV6-5 and J is TRBJ2-4; D remains unclear. The source material was blood. The CDR3 DNA reads TGTGCCAGCAGTTACTCGATGCTAGCCAAAAACATTCAGTACTTC. Protein product: CASSYSMLAKNIQYF.